This T cell receptor beta chain stems from a study of blood T cell repertoires in COVID-19. Germline loops: CDR1 MNHEY, CDR2 SVGEGT. The CDR3 runs 17 residues. Trimming removed 6 bases from V and 9 bases from J; junction bases left unmatched: 18. This clone appeared once. Produced via immunoSEQ multiplex PCR; TCRdb's table is partial and in-frame only. The sample includes about 190,000 clones, approximately 91% of them seen just once. The source material was peripheral blood. V gene TRBV6-2 or TRBV6-3 combines with J gene TRBJ2-1; 9 bases line up with TRBD2. The TCR comes from a man aged 30 to 45 with acute or convalescent COVID-19. The CDR3 DNA follows: TGTGCCAGCAGCCCTTATCCCTCGACTAGCGGAATGGGTGAGCAGTTCTTC. This sequence encodes CASSPYPSTSGMGEQFF.